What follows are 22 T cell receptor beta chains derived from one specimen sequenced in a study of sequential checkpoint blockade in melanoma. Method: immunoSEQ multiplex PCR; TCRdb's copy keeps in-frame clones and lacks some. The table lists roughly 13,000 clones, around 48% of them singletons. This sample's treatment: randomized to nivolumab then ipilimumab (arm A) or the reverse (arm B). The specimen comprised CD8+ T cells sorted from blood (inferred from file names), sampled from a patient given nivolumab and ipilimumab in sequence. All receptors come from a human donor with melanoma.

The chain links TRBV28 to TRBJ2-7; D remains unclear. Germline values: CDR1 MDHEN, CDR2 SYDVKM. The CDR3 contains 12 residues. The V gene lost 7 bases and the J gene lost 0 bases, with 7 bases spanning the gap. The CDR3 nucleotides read TGTGCCAGCATGGGCAGCTCCTACGAGCAGTACTTC. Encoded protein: CASMGSSYEQYF.

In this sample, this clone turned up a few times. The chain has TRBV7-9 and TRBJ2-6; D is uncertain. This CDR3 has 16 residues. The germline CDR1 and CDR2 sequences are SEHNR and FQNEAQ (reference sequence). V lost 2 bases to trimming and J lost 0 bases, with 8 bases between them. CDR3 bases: TGTGCCAGCAGCTTAATTGAGAACTCTGGGGCCAACGTCCTGACTTTC. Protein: CASSLIENSGANVLTF. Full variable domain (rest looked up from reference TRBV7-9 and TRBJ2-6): DTGVSQNPRHKITKRGQNVTFRCDPISEHNRLYWYRQTLGQGPEFLTYFQNEAQLEKSRLLSDRFSAERPKGSFSTLEIQRTEQGDSAMYLCASSLIENSGANVLTFGAGSRLTVL.

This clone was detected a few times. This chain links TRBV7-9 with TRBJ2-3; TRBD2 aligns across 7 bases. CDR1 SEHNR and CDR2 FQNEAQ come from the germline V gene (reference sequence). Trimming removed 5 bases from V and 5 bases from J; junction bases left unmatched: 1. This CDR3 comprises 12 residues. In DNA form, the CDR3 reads TGTGCCAGCAGCCCGGGGGGAGATACGCAGTATTTT. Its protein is CASSPGGDTQYF.

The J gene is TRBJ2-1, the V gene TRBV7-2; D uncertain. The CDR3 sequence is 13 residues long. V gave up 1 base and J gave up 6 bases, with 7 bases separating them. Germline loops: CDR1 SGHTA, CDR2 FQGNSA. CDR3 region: CASSLVQFNEQFF. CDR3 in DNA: TGTGCCAGCAGCTTAGTTCAGTTCAATGAGCAGTTCTTC.

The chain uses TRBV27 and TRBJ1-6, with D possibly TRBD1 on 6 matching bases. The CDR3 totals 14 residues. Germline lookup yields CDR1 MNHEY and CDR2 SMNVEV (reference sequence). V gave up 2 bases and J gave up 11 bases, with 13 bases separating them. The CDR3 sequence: CASSLGPGAAPLHF. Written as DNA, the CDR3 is TGTGCCAGCAGTTTAGGCCCAGGGGCGGCACCCCTCCACTTT.

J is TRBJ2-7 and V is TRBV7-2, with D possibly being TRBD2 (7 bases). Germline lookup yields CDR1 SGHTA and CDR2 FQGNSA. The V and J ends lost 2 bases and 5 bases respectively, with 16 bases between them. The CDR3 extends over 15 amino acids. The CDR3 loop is CASSLRVRGPDEQYF. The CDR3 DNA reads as TGTGCCAGCAGCTTACGAGTGCGGGGGCCGGACGAGCAGTACTTC.

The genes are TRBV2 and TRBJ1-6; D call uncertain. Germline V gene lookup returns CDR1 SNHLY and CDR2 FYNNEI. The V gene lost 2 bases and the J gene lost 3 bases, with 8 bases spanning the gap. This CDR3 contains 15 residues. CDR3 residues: CASSEWQDYNSPLHF. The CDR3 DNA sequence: TGTGCCAGCAGTGAATGGCAGGACTATAATTCACCCCTCCACTTT.

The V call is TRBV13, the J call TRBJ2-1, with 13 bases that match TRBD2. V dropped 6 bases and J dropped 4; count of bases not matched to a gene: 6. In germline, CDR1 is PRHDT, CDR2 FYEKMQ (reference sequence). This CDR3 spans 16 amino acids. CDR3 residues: CASSDSGLAGYNEQFF. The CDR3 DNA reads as TGTGCCAGCAGTGACTCGGGACTAGCGGGGTACAATGAGCAGTTCTTC.

The CDR3 DNA follows: TGTGCCAGTAGTATATCGGGAAGCACTGAAGCTTTCTTT. Protein product: CASSISGSTEAFF. V gene TRBV19 combines with J gene TRBJ1-1; D ambiguous. V was shortened by 2 bases and J by 4 bases, with 8 bases between the two germline ends. Germline V gives CDR1 LNHDA, CDR2 SQIVND (reference sequence). The CDR3 spans 13 residues.

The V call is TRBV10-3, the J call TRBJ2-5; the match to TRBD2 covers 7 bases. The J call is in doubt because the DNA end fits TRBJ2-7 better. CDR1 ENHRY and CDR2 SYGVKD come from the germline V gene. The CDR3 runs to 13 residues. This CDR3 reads CAISEISGYEQYF. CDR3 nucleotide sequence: TGTGCCATCAGTGAGATTAGCGGGTACGAGCAGTACTTC.

CDR3 amino acids: CASSPGQGDTGELFF. In DNA, the CDR3 is TGTGCCAGCAGCCCGGGACAGGGCGACACCGGGGAGCTGTTTTTT. V usage is TRBV14 and J usage is TRBJ2-2, with 9 bases identical to TRBD1. The ends lost 4 bases at V and 3 bases at J; junction bases unmatched: 3. The CDR3 contains 15 residues. CDR1 and CDR2 (germline): SGHDN, FVKESK.

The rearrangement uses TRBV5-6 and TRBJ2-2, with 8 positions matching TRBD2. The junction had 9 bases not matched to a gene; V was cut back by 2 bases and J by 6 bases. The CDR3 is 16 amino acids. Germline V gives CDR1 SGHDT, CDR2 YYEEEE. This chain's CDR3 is CASSFTGTSFAGELFF. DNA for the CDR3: TGTGCCAGCAGCTTCACCGGGACTAGTTTTGCCGGGGAGCTGTTTTTT. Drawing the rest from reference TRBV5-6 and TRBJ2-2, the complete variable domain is DAGVTQSPTHLIKTRGQQVTLRCSPKSGHDTVSWYQQALGQGPQFIFQYYEEEERQRGNFPDRFSGHQFPNYSSELNVNALLLGDSALYLCASSFTGTSFAGELFFGEGSRLTVL.

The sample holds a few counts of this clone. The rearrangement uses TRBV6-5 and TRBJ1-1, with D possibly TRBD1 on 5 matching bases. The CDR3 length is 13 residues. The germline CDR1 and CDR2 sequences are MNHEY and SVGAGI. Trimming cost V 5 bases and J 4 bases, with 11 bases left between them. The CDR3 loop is CASSPGYRTEAFF. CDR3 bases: TGTGCCAGCAGTCCAGGGTACCGCACTGAAGCTTTCTTT.

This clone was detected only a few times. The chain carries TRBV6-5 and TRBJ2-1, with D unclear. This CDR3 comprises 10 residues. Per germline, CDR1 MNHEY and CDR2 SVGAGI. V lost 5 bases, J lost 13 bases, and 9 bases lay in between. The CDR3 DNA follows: TGTGCCAGCAGTGAGACAACTCAGTTCTTC. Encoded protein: CASSETTQFF.

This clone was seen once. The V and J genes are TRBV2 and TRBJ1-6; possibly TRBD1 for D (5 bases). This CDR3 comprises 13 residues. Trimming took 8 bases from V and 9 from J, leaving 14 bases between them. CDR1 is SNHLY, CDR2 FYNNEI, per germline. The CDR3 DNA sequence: TGTGCCAGCGGCGGAGGGGAGCGTTCACCCCTCCACTTT. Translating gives CASGGGERSPLHF.

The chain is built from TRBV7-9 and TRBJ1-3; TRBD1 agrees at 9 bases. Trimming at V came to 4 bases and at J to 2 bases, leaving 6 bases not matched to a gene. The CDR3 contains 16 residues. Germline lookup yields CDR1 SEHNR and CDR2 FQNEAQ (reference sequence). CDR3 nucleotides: TGTGCCAGCAGCTCGACCAGGACAGGGGCTGGAAACACCATATATTTT. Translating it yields CASSSTRTGAGNTIYF.

CDR3 DNA sequence: TGTGCCAGCTCACCAGAAACCGGGACACCAAACTATGGCTACACCTTC. As protein: CASSPETGTPNYGYTF. The V call is TRBV18, the J call TRBJ1-2, with a weak D call TRBD1 (6 bases). CDR1 KGHSH and CDR2 LQKENI come from the germline V gene. This CDR3 is built from 16 residues. V dropped 2 bases and J dropped 2 bases, with 15 bases sitting between them.

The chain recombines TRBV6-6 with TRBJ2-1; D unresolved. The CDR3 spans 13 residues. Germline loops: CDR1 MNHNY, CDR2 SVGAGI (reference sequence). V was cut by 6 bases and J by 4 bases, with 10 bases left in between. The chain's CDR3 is CASSPLLYNEQFF. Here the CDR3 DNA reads TGTGCCAGCAGCCCCCTTCTATACAATGAGCAGTTCTTC.

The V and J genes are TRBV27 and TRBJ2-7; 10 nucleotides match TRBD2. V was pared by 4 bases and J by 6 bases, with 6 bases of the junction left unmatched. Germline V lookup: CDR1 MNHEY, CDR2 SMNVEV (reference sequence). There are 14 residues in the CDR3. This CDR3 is CASSSSGGAAEQYF. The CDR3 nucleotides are TGTGCCAGCAGTTCTAGCGGGGGAGCCGCCGAGCAGTACTTC.

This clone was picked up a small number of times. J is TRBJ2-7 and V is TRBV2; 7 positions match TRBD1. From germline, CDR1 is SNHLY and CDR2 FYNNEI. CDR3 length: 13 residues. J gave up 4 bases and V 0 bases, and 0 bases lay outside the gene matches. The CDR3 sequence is CASSEAGQYEQYF. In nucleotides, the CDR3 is TGTGCCAGCAGTGAAGCGGGACAGTACGAGCAGTACTTC.

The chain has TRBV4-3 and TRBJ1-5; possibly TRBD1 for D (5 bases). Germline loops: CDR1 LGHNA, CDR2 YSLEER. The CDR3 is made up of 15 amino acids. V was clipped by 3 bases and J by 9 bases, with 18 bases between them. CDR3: CASSHEPGPTRPQHF. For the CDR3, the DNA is TGCGCCAGCAGCCATGAGCCGGGACCGACTAGGCCCCAGCATTTT.

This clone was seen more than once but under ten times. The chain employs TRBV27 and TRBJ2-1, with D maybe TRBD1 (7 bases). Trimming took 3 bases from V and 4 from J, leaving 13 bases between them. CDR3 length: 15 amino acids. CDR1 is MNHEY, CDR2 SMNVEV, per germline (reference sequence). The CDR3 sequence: CASSLGAGGYNEQFF. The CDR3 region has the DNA TGTGCCAGCAGTTTGGGAGCAGGGGGGTACAATGAGCAGTTCTTC.